Shown below are 15 T cell receptor beta chains from a single sample sequenced in a study of blood T cell repertoires in COVID-19. TCRdb keeps only in-frame clones here, not all; method: immunoSEQ multiplex PCR. The sample holds just over 70,000 clones, around three quarters seen once. Material: peripheral blood. The receptors shown here come from a woman between 70 and 85 years old with acute or convalescent COVID-19.

The gene calls are TRBV29-1 and TRBJ1-1, with 9 bases aligning to TRBD1. CDR1 and CDR2 from the germline V gene are SQVTM and ANQGSEA. The CDR3 is 15 amino acids. The junction had 10 bases not matched to a gene; V was cut back by 7 bases and J by 1 base. Here the CDR3 DNA reads TGCAGCGCAGGAGGGGACAGGGCGGCGAACACTGAAGCTTTCTTT. Amino acids: CSAGGDRAANTEAFF.

For the CDR3, the DNA is TGTGCCAGCAGACAGGGGTTGGCCACTGAAGCTTTCTTT. Amino acids: CASRQGLATEAFF. The chain recombines TRBV2 with TRBJ1-1; 7 nucleotides match TRBD1. With V trimmed by 6 bases and J by 4 bases, 5 bases remained unmatched. This CDR3 spans 13 amino acids. Germline loops: CDR1 SNHLY, CDR2 FYNNEI. Full variable domain (outside the CDR3, taken from reference TRBV2 and TRBJ1-1): EPEVTQTPSHQVTQMGQEVILRCVPISNHLYFYWYRQILGQKVEFLVSFYNNEISEKSEIFDDQFSVERPDGSNFTLKIRSTKLEDSAMYFCASRQGLATEAFFGQGTRLTVV.

The chain recombines TRBV30 with TRBJ1-3; D possibly corresponds to TRBD1 (6 bases). CDR1 GTSNPN and CDR2 SVGIG come from the germline V gene (reference sequence). Trimming removed 4 bases at V and 9 bases at J, with 19 bases between. This CDR3 has 14 residues. CDR3 loop: CAWNVRGSLSTIYF. The CDR3, as DNA: TGTGCCTGGAACGTCAGGGGCAGTTTGAGCACCATATATTTT.

This clone was recorded only once. This chain links TRBV19 with TRBJ1-5; possibly TRBD1 for D (5 bases). Trimming removed 7 bases at V and 0 bases at J, with 10 bases between. The CDR3 is 14 residues long. Germline V lookup: CDR1 LNHDA, CDR2 SQIVND (reference sequence). DNA of the CDR3: TGTGCCAGTATCGGCGGACATAGCAATCAGCCCCAGCATTTT. Translated: CASIGGHSNQPQHF.

This clone was recorded once. The V call is TRBV7-2, the J call TRBJ1-1, with D possibly TRBD1 on 6 matching bases. The germline V and J ends were trimmed by 5 bases and 7 bases, with 11 bases remaining between them. Germline V gene data show CDR1 as SGHTA and CDR2 as FQGNSA. This CDR3 contains 12 residues. The CDR3 coding sequence is TGTGCCAGCAGCGAACAGGGTATTGAAGCTTTCTTT. Translation gives CASSEQGIEAFF.

The CDR3 spells CASSYFSGAGGTEAFF. DNA for the CDR3: TGTGCCAGCAGTTACTTTTCGGGGGCGGGAGGCACTGAAGCTTTCTTT. The gene calls are TRBV6-5 and TRBJ1-1; a possible D gene is TRBD1 (6 bases). CDR1 MNHEY and CDR2 SVGAGI come from the germline V gene. The CDR3 loop spans 16 amino acids. Trimming pared 1 base from V and 4 bases from J, leaving 16 bases between.

The gene calls are TRBV19 and TRBJ1-1; D possibly corresponds to TRBD1 (5 bases). The CDR3 spans 13 residues. V was trimmed by 6 bases and J by 3 bases, leaving 11 bases between them. The germline V gene has CDR1 LNHDA and CDR2 SQIVND (reference sequence). The CDR3 coding sequence is TGTGCCAGTAGCAGGCAGGGTGACACTGAAGCTTTCTTT. Its translation: CASSRQGDTEAFF.

This sequence joins TRBV6-2 or TRBV6-3 and TRBJ1-4, with D possibly being TRBD1 (6 bases). V lost 4 bases, J lost 11 bases, and 20 bases lay in between. The CDR3 runs to 15 residues. Per germline, CDR1 MNHEY and CDR2 SVGEGT. The CDR3 DNA follows: TGTGCCAGCAGTTCCATTTCCGGACCTGGGGGCAAACTGTTTTTT. Translating gives CASSSISGPGGKLFF.

The chain recombines TRBV6-5 with TRBJ1-4, with D perhaps matching TRBD1 (6 bases). The germline V gene has CDR1 MNHEY and CDR2 SVGAGI. The CDR3 loop spans 14 amino acids. V was trimmed by 6 bases and J by 2 bases, leaving 10 bases between them. CDR3 DNA sequence: TGTGCCAGCAGAACAGGGTTGACTAATGAAAAACTGTTTTTT. Residues: CASRTGLTNEKLFF.

The chain combines TRBV5-1 with TRBJ2-1, with 10 bases identical to TRBD2. Looked up from germline, CDR1 is SGHRS and CDR2 is YFSETQ. The V gene end was trimmed by 0 bases and the J gene end by 4 bases; junction bases not matched to a gene: 4. The CDR3 totals 16 residues. The CDR3 region is CASSLAGTSEYNEQFF. The CDR3 DNA reads as TGCGCCAGCAGCTTGGCGGGGACTAGCGAGTACAATGAGCAGTTCTTC.

The V and J genes are TRBV10-1 and TRBJ2-1; TRBD2 matches 10 bases. V lost 0 bases and J lost 0; bases outside the gene matches: 8. This CDR3 is built from 19 residues. The V gene's germline CDR1 is WNHNN and CDR2 SYGVQD (reference sequence). The CDR3 here is CASSESGSGRGSSYNEQFF. In nucleotides, the CDR3 is TGCGCCAGCAGTGAGTCCGGGAGCGGGAGGGGGAGCTCCTACAATGAGCAGTTCTTC.

The chain joins TRBV19 to TRBJ1-5; D is possibly TRBD1 (6 bases). V was shortened by 4 bases and J by 0 bases, with 13 bases between the two germline ends. This CDR3 region has 16 residues. Germline CDR1 reads LNHDA; CDR2 reads SQIVND (reference sequence). CDR3 sequence reads: CASSKMTGPSNQPQHF. CDR3 in DNA: TGTGCCAGTAGTAAGATGACAGGCCCTAGCAATCAGCCCCAGCATTTT.

The chain employs TRBV19 and TRBJ1-2; 9 positions match TRBD1. Trimming at V came to 5 bases and at J to 2 bases, leaving 3 bases not matched to a gene. The CDR3 is 14 amino acids. Germline V gene data show CDR1 as LNHDA and CDR2 as SQIVND (reference sequence). CDR3 amino acids: CASSATGGNYGYTF. In DNA form, the CDR3 reads TGTGCCAGTAGTGCGACAGGGGGAAACTATGGCTACACCTTC.

V usage is TRBV5-1 and J usage is TRBJ2-1, with D possibly being TRBD1 (5 bases). The CDR3 loop spans 11 amino acids. V gave up 5 bases and J gave up 7 bases, with 7 bases separating them. Germline V lookup: CDR1 SGHRS, CDR2 YFSETQ. This CDR3 is CASSRGNEQFF. CDR3 DNA: TGCGCCAGCAGTAGGGGAAATGAGCAGTTCTTC.

This sequence joins TRBV6-2 or TRBV6-3 and TRBJ1-2; TRBD1 is a possible D gene (6 bases). Germline V gene lookup returns CDR1 MNHEY and CDR2 SVGEGT. The CDR3 has 17 amino acids. V dropped 5 bases and J dropped 4 bases, with 23 bases sitting between them. CDR3 sequence (DNA): TGTGCCAGCAGTATTACTACCCCAGGGGCAGTGCCCTATGGCTACACCTTC. Its translation: CASSITTPGAVPYGYTF.